The 12 T cell receptor beta chains presented below share a single source sample, sequenced in a study of preoperative IRX-2 immunotherapy in early breast cancer (dated by TCRdb to between 2019 and 2020). The library was built by means of the immunoSEQ multiplex PCR assay. TCRdb re-hosts the immuneACCESS table, in-frame sequences only. Its copies lack some clones; in the studies checked, an unresolved V gene accounts for under half of them, and the cause for the rest is not known. The sample table contains about 24,000 clones; only one count was recorded for around 90% of them. Of the sample, roughly 29% falls within the top ten clones. Taken with the paper, the label for treatment or condition translates to: preoperative locoregional IRX-2 cytokine immunotherapy. The sequencing here drew on tumor tissue, taken after IRX-2 immunotherapy. Every receptor here comes from a human donor with breast cancer.

V gene TRBV18 combines with J gene TRBJ2-7, with D hard to call. The CDR3 totals 12 residues. The germline V gene has CDR1 KGHSH and CDR2 LQKENI. With 3 bases removed from V and 3 bases from J, the gap between germline ends came to 6 bases. Here the CDR3 DNA reads TGTGCCAGCTCACCTTCCAACTACGAGCAGTACTTC. It codes for CASSPSNYEQYF.

This clone was picked up a small number of times. The chain uses TRBV20-1 and TRBJ1-2; D is unclear. Looked up from germline, CDR1 is DFQATT and CDR2 is SNEGSKA (reference sequence). The CDR3 length is 8 residues. CDR3 nucleotides: TGCAGAGCGGGCGGCTACACCTTC. This sequence encodes CRAGGYTF.

The chain combines TRBV29-1 with TRBJ2-5; 12 bases fit TRBD1. The CDR3 is made up of 13 amino acids. CDR1 and CDR2 from the germline V gene are SQVTM and ANQGSEA. J lost 5 bases, V lost 5 bases, and 3 bases had no gene match. The chain's CDR3 is CSVRDRGLETQYF. The CDR3 region has the DNA TGCAGCGTTCGGGACAGGGGGCTCGAGACCCAGTACTTC.

J is TRBJ2-1 and V is TRBV5-1; TRBD1 agrees at 7 bases. The germline gives CDR1 SGHRS, CDR2 YFSETQ. V trimming: 4 bases; J trimming: 3 bases; junction bases outside the gene matches: 7. This CDR3 is 15 amino acids long. CDR3 sequence: CASSERDSHYNEQFF. The CDR3 DNA follows: TGCGCCAGCAGCGAACGGGACAGTCACTACAATGAGCAGTTCTTC.

The rearrangement links TRBV5-6 to TRBJ1-3; unclear D gene. The V end was cut by 0 bases, the J end by 9 bases, with 19 bases between. This CDR3 is built from 16 residues. CDR1 is SGHDT, CDR2 YYEEEE, per germline. The CDR3 region is CASSLGLWGSESTIYF. The CDR3 DNA reads TGTGCCAGCAGCTTGGGGTTATGGGGTTCGGAGAGCACCATATATTTT. The complete variable domain, with remaining parts taken from reference TRBV5-6 and TRBJ1-3, reads DAGVTQSPTHLIKTRGQQVTLRCSPKSGHDTVSWYQQALGQGPQFIFQYYEEEERQRGNFPDRFSGHQFPNYSSELNVNALLLGDSALYLCASSLGLWGSESTIYFGEGSWLTVV.

The chain combines TRBV11-2 with TRBJ2-5; D is unclear. Germline V gene data show CDR1 as SGHAT and CDR2 as FQNNGV. V shed 1 base and J shed 5 bases, with 5 bases lying between them. The CDR3 length is 12 residues. This CDR3 reads CASSLAVETQYF. In DNA, the CDR3 is TGTGCCAGCAGCTTAGCGGTGGAGACCCAGTACTTC.

The chain uses TRBV27 and TRBJ2-4; no clear D gene. Germline loops: CDR1 MNHEY, CDR2 SMNVEV (reference sequence). V was shortened by 3 bases and J by 0 bases, with 9 bases between the two germline ends. The CDR3 covers 15 residues. The CDR3 loop is CASSLRTQAKNIQYF. CDR3 in DNA: TGTGCCAGCAGTTTGAGGACCCAAGCCAAAAACATTCAGTACTTC.

This rearrangement joins TRBV7-2 to TRBJ1-3; D call uncertain. CDR3 length: 16 amino acids. CDR1 and CDR2 (germline): SGHTA, FQGNSA. V shed 1 base and J shed 4 bases, with 14 bases lying between them. CDR3 loop: CASSLGPLTAGNTIYF. Written as DNA, the CDR3 is TGTGCCAGCAGCTTAGGGCCCTTAACGGCAGGAAACACCATATATTTT.

The CDR3 nucleotides are TGTGCCAGCAGTGAAGTAGACAGGCAATCTCAGCCCCAGCATTTT. Protein product: CASSEVDRQSQPQHF. The chain has TRBV6-1 and TRBJ1-5, with a tentative D call TRBD1 (6 bases). Trimming shortened V by 1 base and J by 6 bases, and 13 bases separated the two germline ends. This CDR3 comprises 15 residues. Looked up from germline, CDR1 is MNHNS and CDR2 is SASEGT.

The chain is built from TRBV30 and TRBJ1-2, with no clear D. Trimming pared 0 bases from V and 6 bases from J, leaving 8 bases between. This CDR3 has 12 residues. Germline CDR1 GTSNPN, CDR2 SVGIG (reference sequence). This chain's CDR3 is CAWSVAPDGYTF. The CDR3 DNA reads TGTGCCTGGAGTGTGGCCCCGGATGGCTACACCTTC.

The rearrangement links TRBV6-1 to TRBJ2-7; the match to TRBD1 covers 11 bases. The CDR3 consists of 14 residues. The J segment lost 8 bases and the V segment lost 4 bases, leaving 7 bases of the junction unmatched. Germline V gives CDR1 MNHNS, CDR2 SASEGT. In nucleotides, the CDR3 is TGTGCCAGCAGTGCGGGGGGGACAGGGGGGCAGCAGTACTTC. Its translation is CASSAGGTGGQQYF.

This clone was observed once. The chain combines TRBV21-1 with TRBJ1-5; the table assigns TRBD1, which was not confirmed against the DNA. TRBV21-1 is designated a pseudogene. CDR3 length: 17 amino acids. The CDR3 loop is CASSKGAVRVLNQPQHF. The CDR3 DNA follows: TGTGCCAGCAGCAAAGGTGCGGTCAGGGTCCTCAATCAGCCCCAGCATTTT.